This T cell receptor (beta chain) is drawn from a study of T cells in Graves' hyperthyroidism and ophthalmopathy (dated by TCRdb to between 2018 and 2020). Background for the entire study: Peripheral blood was collected at initial diagnosis, before any treatment. To identify distinguishing TCR V-J signatures, a discovery cohort of 100 patients was used, comprising some 45 with Graves' ophthalmopathy and some 60 with stable Graves' hyperthyroidism. An independent validation cohort of 18 to 20 hyperthyroidism patients and 17 patients who later progressed to ophthalmopathy tested prospective prediction of ophthalmopathy. After blood sampling, hyperthyroidism patients were treated with methimazole at a starting dose of 30 mg daily, and ophthalmopathy patients were treated with high-dose intravenous methylprednisolone. The roughly 99 discovery patients were divided at random into training and test sets in a 7:3 ratio. Thyroid tissue and blood T-cell repertoires from six Graves' hyperthyroidism patients were also compared in the study. According to the paper, TCR Vbeta CDR3 sequencing was carried out on over 130 peripheral blood samples, which came from more than 40 ophthalmopathy, about 75 hyperthyroidism and roughly 17 progressor patients.

Amplification of TCR beta CDR3 regions was carried out from RNA transcripts. A first-round RT-PCR of the TCR CDR3 used the HTBI primer set with the Qiagen OneStep RT-PCR kit. Libraries were constructed in a second round of multiplex PCR, after which size selection and purification were carried out. Sequencing of the libraries was done on an Illumina HiSeq2000 using paired-end 100 bp reads. The source study handled its data this way. SOAPnuke was used to process the raw data, throwing out any read that contained adapters or uncalled bases, had a mean Phred below 15, or lacked an exact constant-primer or identifier match. COPE v1.2.5 was used to merge high-quality paired reads, and clonotypes were defined as unique nucleotide sequences. MiTCR v1.1 was used to align the clonotypes against IMGT TRBV, TRBD and TRBJ reference segments. Only V-J combinations with frequency above 0.0001, covering 99% to 99.2% of repertoires, were analysed. A TCS score was defined as the ratio between F50 (clonal expansion) and ExV (chaos), using BLOSUM62-based TCRdist between CDR3 peptides within each V-J. Welch's t-statistics and random forest reduced fewer than 600 V-J features to 10 to 15, which were used in a naive Bayes classifier (R e1071). TCRdb reprocessing: public reads trimmed at Q25 with fastp, clones called with MiXCR, in-frame beta chains kept. Each entry is one CDR3 protein sequence, shown with its most common DNA and genes. It is TCRdb's table, rather than the study itself, that gives the V and J calls and clone size. Recorded for this sample are approximately 600,000 distinct CDR3 sequences; around 21% of them occurred a single time. The ten largest clones capture about 35% of the sample.

Moderately to severely active disease, a Clinical Activity Score of at least 3, a NOSPECS grade of at least 4, and a duration under 3 months were present in ophthalmopathy patients. Any patient with an uncontrolled infection, another autoimmune disease, pregnancy or lactation was excluded. Diagnoses were based on clinical symptoms, serum thyroxine and TRAb, thyroid ultrasound and orbital computed tomography. PBMCs were separated from over 9 ml of fresh peripheral blood using Ficoll-Paque density gradient centrifugation. Trizol reagent was used to extract total RNA, and RNA quality was then checked on an Agilent 2100 Bioanalyzer. Results the study describes overall, beyond this receptor: In validation, progression to ophthalmopathy was predicted by the model with almost 71% sensitivity and 72.22% specificity, a median of 6.5 months before onset. No statistical method was used to fix the sample size in advance, and group allocation was not hidden from the investigators. In cross-validation, a model built on a 13 V-J signature told ophthalmopathy apart from stable hyperthyroidism with about 90% sensitivity and 81% to 82% specificity, and in testing the same model reached 80%/75%. Most expanded thyroid clonotypes (frequency above 0.001) were also detected in blood, suggesting blood repertoires may reflect thyroid immune responses.

The CDR3, from cysteine to phenylalanine, totals 15 residues. CDR3 DNA is the only sequence kept; it has 45 bases, read in frame from the first base. The CDR1 and CDR2 encoded by the germline V gene are MDHEN and SYDVKM. For this chain, trimming is 8 bases at the V end and 4 bases at the J end, and the number of junction bases without a gene match is 5. This clonotype appeared a few times. Its antigen is not yet known. The input lacks base qualities; no much larger clone sits a single base away. Sequencing was performed on blood. This clonotype was sampled from a man between 25 and 39 years old with Graves' ophthalmopathy. This chain joins TRBV28 to TRBJ2-6; TRBD1 agrees with 10 junctional bases. The CDR3 amino acid sequence is: CASETGGSGANVLTF. At the DNA level, the sequence is TGTGCCAGCGAGACAGGGGGCTCAGGGGCCAACGTCCTGACTTTC.